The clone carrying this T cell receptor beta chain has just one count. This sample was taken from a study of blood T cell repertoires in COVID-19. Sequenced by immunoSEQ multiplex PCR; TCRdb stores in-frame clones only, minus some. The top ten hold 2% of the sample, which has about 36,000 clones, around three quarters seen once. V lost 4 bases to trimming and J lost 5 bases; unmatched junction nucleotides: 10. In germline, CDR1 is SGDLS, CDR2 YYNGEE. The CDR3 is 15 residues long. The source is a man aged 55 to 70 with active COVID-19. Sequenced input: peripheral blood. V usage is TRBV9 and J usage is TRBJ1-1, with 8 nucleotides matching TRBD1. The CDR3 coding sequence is TGTGCCAGCAGCCCCCAGGGGGCGGTAGGTACTGAAGCTTTCTTT. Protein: CASSPQGAVGTEAFF.